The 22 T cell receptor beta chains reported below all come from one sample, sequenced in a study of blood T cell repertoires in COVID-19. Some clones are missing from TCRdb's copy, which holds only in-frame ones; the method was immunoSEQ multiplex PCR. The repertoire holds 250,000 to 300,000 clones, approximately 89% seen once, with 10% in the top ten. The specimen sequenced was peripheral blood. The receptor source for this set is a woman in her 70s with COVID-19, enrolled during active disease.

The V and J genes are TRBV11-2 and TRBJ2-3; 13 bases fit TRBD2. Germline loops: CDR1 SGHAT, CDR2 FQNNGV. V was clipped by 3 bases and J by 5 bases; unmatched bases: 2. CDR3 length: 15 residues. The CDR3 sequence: CASSLGLAGRDTQYF. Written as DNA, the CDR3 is TGTGCCAGCAGCTTGGGACTAGCGGGGAGAGATACGCAGTATTTT.

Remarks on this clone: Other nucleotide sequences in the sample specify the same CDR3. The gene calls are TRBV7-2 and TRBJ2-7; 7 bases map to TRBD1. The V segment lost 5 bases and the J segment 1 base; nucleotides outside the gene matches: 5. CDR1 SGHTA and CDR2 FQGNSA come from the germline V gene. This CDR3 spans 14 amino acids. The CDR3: CASSLTGISYEQYF. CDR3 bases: TGTGCCAGCAGCCTGACAGGGATTTCCTACGAGCAGTACTTC.

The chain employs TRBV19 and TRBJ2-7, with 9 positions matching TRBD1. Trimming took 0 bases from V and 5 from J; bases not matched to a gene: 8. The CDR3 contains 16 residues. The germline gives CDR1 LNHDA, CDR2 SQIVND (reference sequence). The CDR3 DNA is TGTGCCAGTAGTATAGATCCCCGACAGGGGGTTCACGAGCAGTACTTC. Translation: CASSIDPRQGVHEQYF.

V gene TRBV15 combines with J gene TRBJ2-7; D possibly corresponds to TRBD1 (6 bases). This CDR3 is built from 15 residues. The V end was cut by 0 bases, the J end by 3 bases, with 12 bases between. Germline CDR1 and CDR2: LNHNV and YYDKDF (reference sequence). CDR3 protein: CATSRDPRGDYEQYF. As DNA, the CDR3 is TGTGCCACCAGCAGAGATCCCAGGGGCGACTACGAGCAGTACTTC.

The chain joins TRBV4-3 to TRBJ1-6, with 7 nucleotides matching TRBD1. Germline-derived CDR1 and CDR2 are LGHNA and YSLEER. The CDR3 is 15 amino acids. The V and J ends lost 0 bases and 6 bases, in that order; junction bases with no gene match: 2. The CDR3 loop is CASSQDDRVNSPLHF. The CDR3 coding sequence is TGCGCCAGCAGCCAAGATGACAGGGTTAATTCACCCCTCCACTTT.

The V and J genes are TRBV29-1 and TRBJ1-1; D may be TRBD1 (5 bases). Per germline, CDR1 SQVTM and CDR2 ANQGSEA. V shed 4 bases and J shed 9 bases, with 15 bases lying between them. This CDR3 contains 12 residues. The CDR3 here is CSVVQQNRKAFF. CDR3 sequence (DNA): TGCAGCGTTGTGCAGCAGAACAGGAAAGCTTTCTTT.

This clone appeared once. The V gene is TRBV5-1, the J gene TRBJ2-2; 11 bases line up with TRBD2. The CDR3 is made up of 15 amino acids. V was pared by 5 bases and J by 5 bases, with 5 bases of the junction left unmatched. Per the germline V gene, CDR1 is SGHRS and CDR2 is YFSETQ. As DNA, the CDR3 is TGCGCCAGCAGACTAGCGGGAGAGGAGACCGGGGAGCTGTTTTTT. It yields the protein CASRLAGEETGELFF.

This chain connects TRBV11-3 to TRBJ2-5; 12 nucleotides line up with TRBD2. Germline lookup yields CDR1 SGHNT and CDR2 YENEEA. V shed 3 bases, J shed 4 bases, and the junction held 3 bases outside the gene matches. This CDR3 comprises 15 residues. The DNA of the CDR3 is TGTGCCAGCAGCTTCCTAGCGGGAGGGAGAGAGACCCAGTACTTC. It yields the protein CASSFLAGGRETQYF.

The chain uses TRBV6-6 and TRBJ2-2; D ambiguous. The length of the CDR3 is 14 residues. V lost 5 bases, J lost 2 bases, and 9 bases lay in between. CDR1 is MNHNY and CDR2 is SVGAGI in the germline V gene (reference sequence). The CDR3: CASSTPSNTGELFF. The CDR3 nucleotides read TGTGCCAGCAGTACACCTAGTAACACCGGGGAGCTGTTTTTT.

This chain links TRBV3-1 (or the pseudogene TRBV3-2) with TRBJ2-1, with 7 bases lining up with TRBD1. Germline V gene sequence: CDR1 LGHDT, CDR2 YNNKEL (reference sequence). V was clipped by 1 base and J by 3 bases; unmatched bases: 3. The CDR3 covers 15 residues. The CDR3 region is CASSQAGQNYNEQFF. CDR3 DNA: TGTGCCAGCAGCCAAGCGGGACAGAACTACAATGAGCAGTTCTTC.

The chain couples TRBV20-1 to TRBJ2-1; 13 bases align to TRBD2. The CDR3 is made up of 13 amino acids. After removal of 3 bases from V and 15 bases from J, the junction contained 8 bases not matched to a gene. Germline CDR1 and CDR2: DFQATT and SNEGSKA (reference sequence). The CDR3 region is CSASTGTSGILFF. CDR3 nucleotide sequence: TGCAGTGCTAGTACCGGGACTAGCGGGATCTTGTTCTTC.

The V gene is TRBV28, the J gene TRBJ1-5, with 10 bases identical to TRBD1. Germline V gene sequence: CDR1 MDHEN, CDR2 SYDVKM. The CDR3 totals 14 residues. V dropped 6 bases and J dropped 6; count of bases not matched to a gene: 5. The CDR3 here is CASSLGTGVQPQHF. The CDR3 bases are TGTGCCAGCAGCCTAGGGACAGGGGTTCAGCCCCAGCATTTT.

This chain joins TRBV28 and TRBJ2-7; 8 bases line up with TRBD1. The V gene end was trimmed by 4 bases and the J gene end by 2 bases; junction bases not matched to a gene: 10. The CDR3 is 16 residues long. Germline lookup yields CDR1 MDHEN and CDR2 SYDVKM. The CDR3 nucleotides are TGTGCCAGCAGTTCCCCCGGGACAGGAGGGCCCTACGAGCAGTACTTC. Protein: CASSSPGTGGPYEQYF.

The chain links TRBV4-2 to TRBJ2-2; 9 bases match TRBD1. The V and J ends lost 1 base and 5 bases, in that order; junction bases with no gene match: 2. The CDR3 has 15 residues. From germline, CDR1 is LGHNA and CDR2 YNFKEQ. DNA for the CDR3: TGTGCCAGCAGCCAAGGACAGGGGGTAACCGGGGAGCTGTTTTTT. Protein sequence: CASSQGQGVTGELFF.

The CDR3 region is CASSFRETGNEQYF. DNA for the CDR3: TGTGCCAGCAGCTTTCGAGAGACAGGGAACGAGCAGTACTTC. V usage is TRBV7-8 and J usage is TRBJ2-7; TRBD1 agrees at 7 bases. Germline V CDR1 and CDR2: SGHVS, FQNEAQ. The CDR3 loop spans 14 amino acids. J lost 5 bases, V lost 3 bases, and 7 bases had no gene match.

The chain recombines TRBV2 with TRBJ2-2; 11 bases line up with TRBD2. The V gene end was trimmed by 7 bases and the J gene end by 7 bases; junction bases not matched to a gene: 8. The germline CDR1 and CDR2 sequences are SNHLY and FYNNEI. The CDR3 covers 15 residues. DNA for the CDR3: TGTGCCAGCAAAGGAACTAGCGGGAGTCTCGGGGAGCTGTTTTTT. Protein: CASKGTSGSLGELFF.

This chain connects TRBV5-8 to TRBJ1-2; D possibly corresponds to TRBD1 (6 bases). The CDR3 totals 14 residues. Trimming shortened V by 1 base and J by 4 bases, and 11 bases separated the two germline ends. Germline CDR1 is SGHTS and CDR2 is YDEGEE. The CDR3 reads CASSLSTGFYGYTF. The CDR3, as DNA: TGTGCCAGCAGCTTGAGTACAGGGTTCTATGGCTACACCTTC. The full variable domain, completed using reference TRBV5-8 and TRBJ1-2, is EAGVTQSPTHLIKTRGQQATLRCSPISGHTSVYWYQQALGLGLQFLLWYDEGEERNRGNFPPRFSGRQFPNYSSELNVNALELEDSALYLCASSLSTGFYGYTFGSGTRLTVV.

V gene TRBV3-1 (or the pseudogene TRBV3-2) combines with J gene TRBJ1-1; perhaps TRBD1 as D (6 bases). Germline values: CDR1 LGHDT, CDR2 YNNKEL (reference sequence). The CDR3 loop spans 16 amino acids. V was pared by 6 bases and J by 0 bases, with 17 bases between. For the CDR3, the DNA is TGTGCCAGCAGTCGACTGAATCAGGGGTTGAACACTGAAGCTTTCTTT. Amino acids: CASSRLNQGLNTEAFF.

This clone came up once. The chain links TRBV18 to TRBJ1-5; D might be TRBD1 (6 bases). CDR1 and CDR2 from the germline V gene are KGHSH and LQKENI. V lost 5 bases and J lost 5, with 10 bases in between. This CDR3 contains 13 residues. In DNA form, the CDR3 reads TGTGCCAGCTCATCGGGACACGATCAGCCCCAGCATTTT. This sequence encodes CASSSGHDQPQHF.

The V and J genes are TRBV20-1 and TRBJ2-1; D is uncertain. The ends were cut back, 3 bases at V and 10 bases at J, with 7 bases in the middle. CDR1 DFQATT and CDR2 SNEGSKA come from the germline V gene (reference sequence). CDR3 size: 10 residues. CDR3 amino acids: CSASFREQFF. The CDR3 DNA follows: TGCAGTGCTAGTTTCCGGGAGCAGTTCTTC.

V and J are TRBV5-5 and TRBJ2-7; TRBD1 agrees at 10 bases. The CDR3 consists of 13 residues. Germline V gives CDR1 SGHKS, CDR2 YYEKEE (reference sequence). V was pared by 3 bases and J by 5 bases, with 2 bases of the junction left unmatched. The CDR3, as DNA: TGTGCCAGCAGCTGGGACAGGGGACACGAGCAGTACTTC. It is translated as CASSWDRGHEQYF. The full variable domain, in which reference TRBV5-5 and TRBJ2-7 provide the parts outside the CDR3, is DAGVTQSPTHLIKTRGQQVTLRCSPISGHKSVSWYQQVLGQGPQFIFQYYEKEERGRGNFPDRFSARQFPNYSSELNVNALLLGDSALYLCASSWDRGHEQYFGPGTRLTVT.

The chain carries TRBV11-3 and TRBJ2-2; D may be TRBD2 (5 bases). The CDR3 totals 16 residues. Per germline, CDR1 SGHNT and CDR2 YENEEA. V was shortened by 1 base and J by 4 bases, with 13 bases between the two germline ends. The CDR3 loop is CASSLVARYSTGELFF. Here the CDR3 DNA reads TGTGCCAGCAGCTTAGTAGCGCGGTACTCCACCGGGGAGCTGTTTTTT.